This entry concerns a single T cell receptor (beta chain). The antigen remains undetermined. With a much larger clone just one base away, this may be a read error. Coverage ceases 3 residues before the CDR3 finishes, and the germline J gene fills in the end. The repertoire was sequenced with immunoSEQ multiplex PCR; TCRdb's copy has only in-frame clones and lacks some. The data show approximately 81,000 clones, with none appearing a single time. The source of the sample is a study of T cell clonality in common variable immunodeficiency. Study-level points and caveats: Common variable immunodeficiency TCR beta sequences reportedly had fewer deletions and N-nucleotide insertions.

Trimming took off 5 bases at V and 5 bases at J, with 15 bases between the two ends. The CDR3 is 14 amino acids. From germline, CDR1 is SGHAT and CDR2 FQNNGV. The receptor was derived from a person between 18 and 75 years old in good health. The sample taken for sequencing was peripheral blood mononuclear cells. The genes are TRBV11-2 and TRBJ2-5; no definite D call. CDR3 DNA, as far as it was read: TGTGCCAGCAGCCTCTGGCTTTTCAGGGAGACC. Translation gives CASSLWLFRET. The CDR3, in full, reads CASSLWLFRETQYF.